The 18 T cell receptor beta chains in this list originate from one sample, sequenced in a study of control samples from healthy donors and cancer patients. Sequencing used immunoSEQ multiplex PCR; TCRdb keeps in-frame clones, though not all of them. The sample includes approximately 50,000 clones, over 75% seen only once; the top ten take about 13%. The sequenced sample consisted of PBMCs. Every receptor here comes from a woman aged 60-75 years with lung cancer.

The chain carries TRBV10-3 and TRBJ2-7, with TRBD2 as a possible D gene (6 bases). The V end was cut by 6 bases, the J end by 2 bases, with 11 bases between. The germline V gene encodes CDR1 ENHRY and CDR2 SYGVKD. The CDR3 spans 13 residues. CDR3 amino acids: CAIRTRPPYEQYF. CDR3 DNA sequence: TGTGCCATCAGGACTAGGCCTCCCTACGAGCAGTACTTC.

The V gene is TRBV28, the J gene TRBJ1-3; D may be TRBD1 (6 bases). The CDR3 has 15 residues. V was pared by 6 bases and J by 2 bases, with 14 bases between. Germline V gene data show CDR1 as MDHEN and CDR2 as SYDVKM. CDR3 bases: TGTGCCAGCAGCCCCCCCGGGGGCACTGGAAACACCATATATTTT. This encodes CASSPPGGTGNTIYF.

The rearrangement uses TRBV9 and TRBJ2-1; D possibly corresponds to TRBD1 (6 bases). CDR3 length: 15 residues. Trimming left V 0 bases short and J 6 bases short, with 13 bases between. Germline V gene lookup returns CDR1 SGDLS and CDR2 YYNGEE. The CDR3 sequence is CASSVEPQGGNEQFF. The CDR3 nucleotides are TGTGCCAGCAGCGTAGAGCCCCAAGGGGGCAATGAGCAGTTCTTC.

CDR3 nucleotide sequence: TGTGCCAGCAGTTACCCCCACGAGCAGTACTTC. Translating it yields CASSYPHEQYF. This chain connects TRBV6-2 or TRBV6-3 to TRBJ2-7, with D unresolved. This CDR3 has 11 residues. The V gene lost 2 bases and the J gene lost 5 bases, with 4 bases spanning the gap. CDR1 MNHEY and CDR2 SVGEGT come from the germline V gene.

The CDR3: CASFRGPLGSGANVLTF. The CDR3 DNA sequence: TGCGCCAGCTTCCGGGGCCCCCTGGGCTCTGGGGCCAACGTCCTGACTTTC. This rearrangement joins TRBV5-1 to TRBJ2-6; possibly TRBD1 or TRBD2 for D (5 bases each). Germline V CDR1 and CDR2: SGHRS, YFSETQ. This CDR3 contains 17 residues. V was trimmed by 7 bases and J by 0 bases, leaving 17 bases between them.

Only one count was recorded for this clone. The J gene is TRBJ1-6, the V gene TRBV3-1 (or the pseudogene TRBV3-2); D may be TRBD1 (6 bases). Germline V gene sequence: CDR1 LGHDT, CDR2 YNNKEL (reference sequence). The CDR3 covers 15 residues. V was cut by 4 bases and J by 9 bases, with 16 bases left in between. As DNA, the CDR3 is TGTGCCAGCAGCCCCAGGGGTGAGGGTAGTTCACCCCTCCACTTT. It is translated as CASSPRGEGSSPLHF.

The chain has TRBV19 and TRBJ2-7; maybe TRBD2 (6 bases). The germline CDR1 and CDR2 sequences are LNHDA and SQIVND (reference sequence). This CDR3 comprises 15 residues. The V end was cut by 10 bases, the J end by 2 bases, with 21 bases between. Here the CDR3 reads CATSTGTQITYEQYF. CDR3 nucleotides: TGTGCCACCTCTACCGGGACTCAGATAACCTACGAGCAGTACTTC.

Only a few counts were recorded for this clone. The chain carries TRBV10-2 and TRBJ1-1; no definite D call. Trimming cost V 6 bases and J 3 bases, with 8 bases left between them. There are 12 residues in the CDR3. Germline V CDR1 and CDR2: WSHSY, SAAADI. The CDR3 coding sequence is TGCGCCAGCAGGAACAGCTACACTGAAGCTTTCTTT. It codes for CASRNSYTEAFF.

Notes on this clone: One end of the junction varies from germline; a read error may be responsible. The chain combines TRBV7-9 with TRBJ2-1; no clear D gene. This CDR3 contains 13 residues. Germline V CDR1 and CDR2: SEHNR, FQNEAQ (reference sequence). The CDR3 sequence is CSLLVDSYNEQFF. The CDR3 coding sequence is TGCTCCCTCCTGGTTGACTCCTACAATGAGCAGTTCTTC.

V is TRBV27 and J is TRBJ2-3; D uncertain. V was cut by 3 bases and J by 1 base, with 8 bases left in between. CDR1 MNHEY and CDR2 SMNVEV come from the germline V gene (reference sequence). The CDR3 spans 14 residues. In DNA form, the CDR3 reads TGTGCCAGCAGTTTTAGCCTCGGCACAGATACGCAGTATTTT. It codes for CASSFSLGTDTQYF.

The gene calls are TRBV11-2 and TRBJ1-1; no clear D. Trimming took off 4 bases at V and 9 bases at J, with 12 bases between the two ends. CDR1 is SGHAT, CDR2 FQNNGV, per germline. The CDR3 sequence is 12 residues long. The CDR3 DNA reads as TGTGCCAGCAGCTCCTTTGACGGTAAAGCTTTCTTT. Residues: CASSSFDGKAFF.

This clone occurred once. This sequence joins TRBV4-1 and TRBJ1-6; 7 nucleotides agree with TRBD1. This CDR3 spans 15 amino acids. The trim removed 4 bases at V and 8 bases at J, leaving 8 bases unmatched. Germline V CDR1 and CDR2: MGHRA, YSYEKL. Here the CDR3 reads CASSRGQSEDSPLHF. CDR3 coding DNA: TGCGCCAGCAGCCGGGGACAGTCCGAGGATTCACCCCTCCACTTT.

The chain links TRBV5-1 to TRBJ2-1; D is unresolved. The CDR3 consists of 17 residues. Germline V gene sequence: CDR1 SGHRS, CDR2 YFSETQ. V lost 6 bases and J 0 bases, leaving 19 bases between the germline ends. CDR3 region: CASTPKDTRLSYNEQFF. The CDR3 bases are TGCGCCAGCACCCCTAAAGACACCCGCCTCTCCTACAATGAGCAGTTCTTC.

The CDR3 sequence is CASRVTTSITQYF. The DNA for the CDR3 is TGTGCCAGCAGGGTAACGACGTCAATTACGCAGTATTTT. The V gene is TRBV6-5, the J gene TRBJ2-3; no clear D. V shed 6 bases and J shed 8 bases, with 15 bases lying between them. The CDR3 totals 13 residues. In germline, CDR1 is MNHEY, CDR2 SVGAGI.

The rearrangement joins TRBV5-6 to TRBJ2-7, with D uncertain. Germline V gives CDR1 SGHDT, CDR2 YYEEEE. With 0 bases removed from V and 1 base from J, the gap between germline ends came to 11 bases. The CDR3 consists of 15 residues. The CDR3 sequence is CASSLDLGRSYEQYF. In nucleotides, the CDR3 is TGTGCCAGCAGCTTGGATTTGGGCAGGTCCTACGAGCAGTACTTC.

The chain employs TRBV28 and TRBJ2-7; D unresolved. The CDR3 spans 14 residues. Germline assignment: CDR1 MDHEN and CDR2 SYDVKM. V was pared by 6 bases and J by 0 bases, with 12 bases between. CDR3: CASSPDGFSYEQYF. Here the CDR3 DNA reads TGTGCCAGCAGCCCCGACGGGTTCTCCTACGAGCAGTACTTC.

J is TRBJ1-5 and V is TRBV15; 7 positions match TRBD1. Germline CDR1 reads LNHNV; CDR2 reads YYDKDF (reference sequence). V dropped 3 bases and J dropped 3; count of bases not matched to a gene: 5. The CDR3 loop spans 15 amino acids. The CDR3 loop is CATSSRGQSNQPQHF. For the CDR3, the DNA is TGTGCCACCAGCAGTAGGGGACAGTCCAATCAGCCCCAGCATTTT.

The rearrangement joins TRBV5-4 to TRBJ2-7; D is undetermined. The germline CDR1 and CDR2 sequences are SGHNT and YYREEE (reference sequence). The length of the CDR3 is 12 residues. V was shortened by 3 bases and J by 7 bases, with 11 bases between the two germline ends. In DNA, the CDR3 is TGTGCCAGCAGCTGGAATGGGCTGGAGCAGTACTTC. Protein sequence: CASSWNGLEQYF.